This T cell receptor (beta chain) was profiled in a study of blood T cell repertoires in COVID-19. On the study more broadly: Whether acute or convalescent, the COVID-19 samples came from the United States, Italy and Spain.

The protocol was immunoSEQ multiplex PCR, while the TCRdb copy is restricted to in-frame clones and leaves out a portion. Found here are 120,000 to 150,000 clones, roughly 82% of them singletons; the top ten hold roughly 4.4%. The CDR3 contains 14 residues. The germline CDR1 and CDR2 sequences are MNHNY and SVGAGI (reference sequence). Trimming at V came to 7 bases and at J to 1 base, leaving 3 bases not matched to a gene. This clonotype was sampled from a human donor in a cohort sampled during active COVID-19. The V call is TRBV6-6, the J call TRBJ2-2, with 7 bases fitting TRBD2. Sequences were obtained from peripheral blood. The CDR3 DNA reads as TGTGCCAGCAAGGAGCGGGAGAACACCGGGGAGCTGTTTTTT. It yields the protein CASKERENTGELFF.